This T cell receptor (beta chain) was profiled in a study of blood T cell repertoires in COVID-19. Clones were sequenced by immunoSEQ multiplex PCR, and TCRdb holds only the in-frame ones, with some missing. This sample has over 200,000 clones, with roughly nine tenths found just once. This clone has at least ten counts. The germline V and J ends were trimmed by 4 bases and 0 bases, with 13 bases remaining between them. Germline V gives CDR1 SGHNT, CDR2 YYREEE (reference sequence). The CDR3 is 16 residues long. Input material: PBMCs or T cells enriched from blood (not recorded which). This clonotype was obtained from a young woman with acute COVID-19. This chain joins TRBV5-4 and TRBJ1-4, with a possible D match to TRBD1 (6 bases). CDR3 region: CASSPRGGATNEKLFF. In DNA form, the CDR3 reads TGTGCCAGCAGCCCCCGTGGGGGCGCAACTAATGAAAAACTGTTTTTT.